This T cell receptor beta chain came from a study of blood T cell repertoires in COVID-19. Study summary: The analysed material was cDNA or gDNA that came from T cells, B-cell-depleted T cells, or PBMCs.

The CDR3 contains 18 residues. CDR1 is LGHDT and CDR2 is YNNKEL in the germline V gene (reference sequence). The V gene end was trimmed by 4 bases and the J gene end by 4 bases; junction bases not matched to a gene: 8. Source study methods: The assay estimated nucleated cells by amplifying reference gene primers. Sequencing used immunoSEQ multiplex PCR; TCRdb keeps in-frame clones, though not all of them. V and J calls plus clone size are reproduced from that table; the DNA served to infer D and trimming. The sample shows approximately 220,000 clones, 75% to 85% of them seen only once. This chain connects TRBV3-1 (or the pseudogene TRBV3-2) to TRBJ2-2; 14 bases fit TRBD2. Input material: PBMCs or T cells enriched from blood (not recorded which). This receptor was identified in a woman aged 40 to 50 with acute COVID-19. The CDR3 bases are TGTGCCAGCAGCCCGGGACTAGCGGGAGCGAGTGGCACCGGGGAGCTGTTTTTT. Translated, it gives CASSPGLAGASGTGELFF.